The 21 T cell receptor beta chains below were found in one sample sequenced in a study of blood T cell repertoires in COVID-19. Assay used: immunoSEQ multiplex PCR; TCRdb lists only in-frame clones, some missing. This sample has about 430,000 clones, with 70% to 90% found just once. What was sequenced was PBMCs or T cells enriched from blood (not recorded which). These receptors originate from a woman younger than 30 who had been exposed to COVID-19.

The genes are TRBV7-2 and TRBJ2-7; 12 bases map to TRBD2. V dropped 5 bases and J dropped 3; count of bases not matched to a gene: 2. Germline CDR1 is SGHTA and CDR2 is FQGNSA. This CDR3 spans 14 amino acids. This chain's CDR3 is CASSGLAGSYEQYF. The CDR3 nucleotides read TGTGCCAGCAGCGGACTAGCGGGGAGCTACGAGCAGTACTTC.

V and J are TRBV7-9 and TRBJ2-1, with 8 bases fitting TRBD2. The CDR3 extends over 15 amino acids. Germline lookup yields CDR1 SEHNR and CDR2 FQNEAQ (reference sequence). V gave up 2 bases and J gave up 0 bases; unmatched junction bases: 0. The CDR3 loop is CASSLSGSSYNEQFF. The CDR3 DNA sequence: TGTGCCAGCAGCTTAAGCGGGAGCTCCTACAATGAGCAGTTCTTC.

This clone showed up just a few times. The rearrangement links TRBV19 to TRBJ2-2; 10 positions agree with TRBD2. V lost 7 bases, J lost 6 bases, and 11 bases stayed unmatched. The V gene's germline CDR1 is LNHDA and CDR2 SQIVND (reference sequence). The CDR3 contains 16 residues. The CDR3 is CASTFLPGTSAGELFF. The CDR3 DNA reads TGTGCCAGTACCTTCCTTCCCGGGACTAGCGCCGGGGAGCTGTTTTTT.

V and J are TRBV6-5 and TRBJ2-2; possibly TRBD2 for D (5 bases). V shed 8 bases and J shed 6 bases, with 16 bases lying between them. This CDR3 has 14 residues. CDR1 is MNHEY and CDR2 is SVGAGI in the germline V gene. The CDR3 reads CASSVGVGAGELFF. The CDR3 nucleotides are TGTGCCAGCTCAGTCGGGGTCGGCGCCGGGGAGCTGTTTTTT.

The table lists this clone with a count of one. The same CDR3 arises from other DNA sequences in this sample as well. The rearrangement uses TRBV7-9 and TRBJ2-5; D might be TRBD2 (7 bases). Trimming removed 1 base from V and 4 bases from J, with 10 bases in between. Per germline, CDR1 SEHNR and CDR2 FQNEAQ (reference sequence). The CDR3 loop spans 14 amino acids. The CDR3 sequence: CASSLGGGPETQYF. CDR3 bases: TGTGCCAGCAGCTTAGGGGGGGGGCCAGAGACCCAGTACTTC.

This rearrangement joins TRBV20-1 to TRBJ2-7; 7 bases are shared with TRBD1. CDR3 length: 11 amino acids. CDR1 and CDR2 (germline): DFQATT, SNEGSKA (reference sequence). CDR3 sequence reads: CSSYRGNEQYF. The CDR3 coding sequence is TGCAGCTCCTACAGGGGAAACGAGCAGTACTTC.

The rearrangement joins TRBV19 to TRBJ2-3; TRBD2 is a possible D gene (6 bases). V lost 3 bases to trimming and J lost 4 bases, with 11 bases between them. Looked up from germline, CDR1 is LNHDA and CDR2 is SQIVND (reference sequence). This CDR3 has 14 residues. CDR3 amino acids: CASSIGGSPDTQYF. Here the CDR3 DNA reads TGTGCCAGTAGTATCGGAGGGTCCCCAGATACGCAGTATTTT.

The genes are TRBV18 and TRBJ2-7; weak D call: TRBD1 (5 bases). The germline V gene encodes CDR1 KGHSH and CDR2 LQKENI. The CDR3 runs to 11 residues. The germline V and J ends were trimmed by 4 bases and 5 bases, with 6 bases remaining between them. The CDR3 region is CASSLQDEQYF. The CDR3 region has the DNA TGTGCCAGCTCACTACAGGACGAGCAGTACTTC.

The rearrangement links TRBV11-2 to TRBJ2-1; maybe TRBD2 (6 bases). Germline loops: CDR1 SGHAT, CDR2 FQNNGV. The V and J ends lost 1 base and 10 bases respectively, with 8 bases between them. CDR3 length: 12 residues. The CDR3 sequence is CASSLGLAEQFF. DNA for the CDR3: TGTGCCAGCAGCTTAGGGCTAGCGGAGCAGTTCTTC.

The rearrangement uses TRBV7-3 and TRBJ1-1, with 10 nucleotides matching TRBD1. This CDR3 spans 14 amino acids. V was clipped by 3 bases and J by 6 bases; unmatched bases: 4. Germline CDR1 reads SGHTA; CDR2 reads FQGTGA. The CDR3 nucleotides read TGTGCCAGCAGCTTGGGACAGGGGCGATCTGAAGCTTTCTTT. Its protein product is CASSLGQGRSEAFF.

The chain has TRBV2 and TRBJ2-7, with D possibly matching TRBD1 (5 bases). V was trimmed by 1 base and J by 2 bases, leaving 12 bases between them. CDR3 length: 15 amino acids. Germline V gene lookup returns CDR1 SNHLY and CDR2 FYNNEI. CDR3 protein: CASSEGQGLPYEQYF. The CDR3 DNA sequence: TGTGCCAGCAGTGAAGGTCAGGGCCTCCCCTACGAGCAGTACTTC. The whole variable domain, filled in from reference TRBV2 and TRBJ2-7, reads EPEVTQTPSHQVTQMGQEVILRCVPISNHLYFYWYRQILGQKVEFLVSFYNNEISEKSEIFDDQFSVERPDGSNFTLKIRSTKLEDSAMYFCASSEGQGLPYEQYFGPGTRLTVT.

The V call is TRBV7-2, the J call TRBJ2-2; D possibly corresponds to TRBD2 (6 bases). V was shortened by 7 bases and J by 4 bases, with 10 bases between the two germline ends. The germline V gene encodes CDR1 SGHTA and CDR2 FQGNSA. CDR3 size: 13 residues. The CDR3 DNA sequence: TGTGCCAGCACCCGGGGAGGCACCGGGGAGCTGTTTTTT. It translates to CASTRGGTGELFF. Full variable domain (outside the CDR3, taken from reference TRBV7-2 and TRBJ2-2): GAGVSQSPSNKVTEKGKDVELRCDPISGHTALYWYRQSLGQGLEFLIYFQGNSAPDKSGLPSDRFSAERTGGSVSTLTIQRTQQEDSAVYLCASTRGGTGELFFGEGSRLTVL.

V is TRBV2 and J is TRBJ1-5; D possibly corresponds to TRBD1 (6 bases). Trimming removed 6 bases at V and 5 bases at J, with 11 bases between. Germline CDR1 reads SNHLY; CDR2 reads FYNNEI. There are 13 residues in the CDR3. As DNA, the CDR3 is TGTGCCAGCAGCCAGGGGTTACATCAGCCCCAGCATTTT. It encodes CASSQGLHQPQHF.

V gene TRBV5-1 combines with J gene TRBJ2-3; the match to TRBD2 covers 13 bases. The V gene end was trimmed by 2 bases and the J gene end by 2 bases; junction bases not matched to a gene: 8. The CDR3 is 18 amino acids. CDR1 SGHRS and CDR2 YFSETQ come from the germline V gene. In DNA form, the CDR3 reads TGCGCCAGCAGCTTAATCCAACTAGCGGGAGGGTACACAGATACGCAGTATTTT. The encoded protein is CASSLIQLAGGYTDTQYF.

V gene TRBV6-5 combines with J gene TRBJ2-2; no clear D gene. Germline CDR1 MNHEY, CDR2 SVGAGI. V was pared by 7 bases and J by 4 bases, with 13 bases between. CDR3 length: 14 residues. In nucleotides, the CDR3 is TGTGCCAGCACGGCCGACCACAGCACCGGGGAGCTGTTTTTT. Translation gives CASTADHSTGELFF.

The J gene is TRBJ2-6, the V gene TRBV4-3; D call uncertain. CDR1 is LGHNA, CDR2 YSLEER, per germline. The CDR3 totals 15 residues. V lost 2 bases to trimming and J lost 1 base, with 6 bases between them. The CDR3 DNA sequence: TGCGCCAGCAGCCAACGTCAGTCTGGGGCCAACGTCCTGACTTTC. This codes for CASSQRQSGANVLTF.

J is TRBJ1-2 and V is TRBV6-1; D is undetermined. Germline CDR1 and CDR2: MNHNS and SASEGT. Trimming took off 0 bases at V and 4 bases at J, with 12 bases between the two ends. The CDR3 runs 15 residues. The CDR3 DNA is TGTGCCAGCAGTGAAGCCTCGGGATCCTTCTATGGCTACACCTTC. The encoded protein is CASSEASGSFYGYTF.

V gene TRBV7-6 combines with J gene TRBJ2-7, with TRBD2 matching 9 bases. The CDR3 consists of 14 residues. CDR1 is SGHVS, CDR2 FNYEAQ, per germline. Losses at the gene ends were 2 bases for V and 5 bases for J; bases not matched to a gene: 4. CDR3 protein: CASSLLAGGNEQYF. In nucleotides, the CDR3 is TGTGCCAGCAGCTTACTGGCGGGGGGGAACGAGCAGTACTTC.

This clone was detected once. The gene calls are TRBV19 and TRBJ1-6, with TRBD1 matching 7 bases. The germline gives CDR1 LNHDA, CDR2 SQIVND (reference sequence). The CDR3 loop spans 16 amino acids. V lost 4 bases to trimming and J lost 6 bases; unmatched junction nucleotides: 9. DNA of the CDR3: TGTGCCAGTAGTACCTCGACAGGGAATCGTAATTCACCCCTCCACTTT. It encodes CASSTSTGNRNSPLHF.

At least ten counts were recorded for this clone. The genes are TRBV7-6 and TRBJ1-6, with D hard to call. V was clipped by 6 bases and J by 7 bases, with 10 bases between them. This CDR3 region has 13 residues. Germline V gives CDR1 SGHVS, CDR2 FNYEAQ. In nucleotides, the CDR3 is TGTGCCAGCAGGGATAGGAGCAATTCACCCCTCCACTTT. Translation: CASRDRSNSPLHF.

This clone appeared a single time. The rearrangement joins TRBV30 to TRBJ2-3; D gene unclear. CDR1 GTSNPN and CDR2 SVGIG come from the germline V gene (reference sequence). The CDR3 has 12 residues. Deletions cut 4 bases from V and 3 bases from J, with 8 bases between. The CDR3 loop is CAWMSRTDTQYF. The CDR3 bases are TGTGCCTGGATGAGTCGGACAGATACGCAGTATTTT.